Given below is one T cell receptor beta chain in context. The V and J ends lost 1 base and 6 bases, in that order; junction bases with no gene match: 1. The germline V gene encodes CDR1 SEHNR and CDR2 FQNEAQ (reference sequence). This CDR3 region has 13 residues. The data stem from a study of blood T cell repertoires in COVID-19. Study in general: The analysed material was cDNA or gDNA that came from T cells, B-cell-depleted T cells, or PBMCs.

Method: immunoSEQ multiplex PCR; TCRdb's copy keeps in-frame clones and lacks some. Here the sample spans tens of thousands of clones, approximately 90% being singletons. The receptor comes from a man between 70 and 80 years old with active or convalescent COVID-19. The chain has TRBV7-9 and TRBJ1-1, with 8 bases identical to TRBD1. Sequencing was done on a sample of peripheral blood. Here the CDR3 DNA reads TGTGCCAGCAGCTTAGGGACAGGGCCTGAAGCTTTCTTT. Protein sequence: CASSLGTGPEAFF.